This TCR beta chain appears in the sequencing data of a study of blood T cell repertoires in COVID-19. In the study overall: The United States, Italy and Spain supplied acute and convalescent COVID-19 samples. T cells, B-cell-depleted T cells, or PBMCs provided the cDNA or gDNA that served as material.

The CDR3 spans 13 residues. V was shortened by 2 bases and J by 4 bases, with 9 bases between the two germline ends. Germline V gene lookup returns CDR1 SGHNT and CDR2 YYREEE (reference sequence). In the authors' workflow: Researchers report that nucleated cell counts were estimated from reference gene primer amplification. Clones were sequenced by immunoSEQ multiplex PCR, and TCRdb holds only the in-frame ones, with some missing. The V and J calls and the clone size are those of that table, but D and trimming were determined from the DNA. In the table there are about 65,000 clones, approximately 93% of which are singletons.

Sequenced sample: peripheral blood. This TCR was sampled from a man aged 65 to 85 with active COVID-19. V usage is TRBV5-4 and J usage is TRBJ2-5, with a weak D call TRBD2 (5 bases). The CDR3 protein is CASSLGRGETQYF. CDR3 coding DNA: TGTGCCAGCAGCTTAGGGAGAGGAGAGACCCAGTACTTC.